A single sample gave rise to the 5 T cell receptor beta chains below, sequenced in a study of T cell responses to AZD1222 COVID-19 vaccine. TCRdb's table, derived via immunoSEQ multiplex PCR, lists solely in-frame clones and lacks some. The repertoire includes approximately 160,000 clones, 85% to 95% of them detected once, and 4% to 5.5% sits in the top ten. The source material was peripheral blood, sampled on day 0 of AZD1222 vaccination. These receptor sequences come from an adult in good health.

The chain carries TRBV25-1 and TRBJ2-7; D is uncertain. The V end lost 5 bases, the J end lost 4 bases, and 6 bases lay between the germline ends. Germline CDR1 is MGHDK and CDR2 is SYGVNS. CDR3 size: 11 residues. CDR3 amino acids: CASSRIYEQYF. As DNA, the CDR3 is TGTGCCAGCAGTCGAATTTACGAGCAGTACTTC.

The chain is built from TRBV14 and TRBJ2-7, with 8 bases aligning to TRBD2. Germline loops: CDR1 SGHDN, CDR2 FVKESK. This CDR3 region has 15 residues. The junction had 11 bases not matched to a gene; V was cut back by 1 base and J by 9 bases. In DNA form, the CDR3 reads TGTGCCAGCAGCCAAGTCCTTCCGGGGGGGGCAAGGCAGTACTTC. Protein product: CASSQVLPGGARQYF.

The chain employs TRBV27 and TRBJ2-6; D uncertain. Deletions cut 0 bases from V and 0 bases from J, with 9 bases between. The length of the CDR3 is 17 residues. From germline, CDR1 is MNHEY and CDR2 SMNVEV (reference sequence). The CDR3 region has the DNA TGTGCCAGCAGTTTATCGGGCCCCCTCTCTGGGGCCAACGTCCTGACTTTC. Its translation is CASSLSGPLSGANVLTF.

This rearrangement joins TRBV7-2 to TRBJ1-4; 7 positions match TRBD1. J lost 8 bases, V lost 1 base, and 7 bases had no gene match. From germline, CDR1 is SGHTA and CDR2 FQGNSA. The CDR3 covers 15 residues. CDR3 protein: CASSLGGRGEEKLFF. CDR3 DNA: TGTGCCAGCAGCTTAGGGGGCAGGGGGGAAGAAAAACTGTTTTTT.

V usage is TRBV5-6 and J usage is TRBJ2-6; TRBD1 is a possible D gene (6 bases). Germline V gene data show CDR1 as SGHDT and CDR2 as YYEEEE. CDR3 length: 15 residues. V lost 7 bases and J 2 bases, leaving 13 bases between the germline ends. The CDR3 region is CASHKTGTGANVLTF. The CDR3 nucleotides read TGTGCCAGCCACAAAACAGGGACTGGGGCCAACGTCCTGACTTTC.